This T cell receptor (beta chain) comes out of a study of blood T cells in healthy people across ages. The table lists this clonotype with many counts. Using a J-beta primer mix together with a sample-barcoded 5' primer, a second PCR was run for roughly 6 to 12 cycles. Using its own MiXCR run on the 5' RACE reads, TCRdb lists one record per CDR3 protein. Among 550,000 to 600,000 distinct CDR3 sequences listed, around 48% were seen once. Trimming cost V 5 bases and J 7 bases; bases outside gene matches: 4. Germline V gene data show CDR1 as MNHEY and CDR2 as SVGAGI. The CDR3 length is 14 residues. The material sequenced was blood. The chain carries TRBV6-5 and TRBJ2-1; TRBD2 aligns across 11 bases. This TCR was sampled from a man older than 75 in good health. The CDR3 sequence is CASSRGTSGNEQFF. The DNA of the CDR3 is TGTGCCAGCAGTCGAGGGACTAGCGGAAATGAGCAGTTCTTC.